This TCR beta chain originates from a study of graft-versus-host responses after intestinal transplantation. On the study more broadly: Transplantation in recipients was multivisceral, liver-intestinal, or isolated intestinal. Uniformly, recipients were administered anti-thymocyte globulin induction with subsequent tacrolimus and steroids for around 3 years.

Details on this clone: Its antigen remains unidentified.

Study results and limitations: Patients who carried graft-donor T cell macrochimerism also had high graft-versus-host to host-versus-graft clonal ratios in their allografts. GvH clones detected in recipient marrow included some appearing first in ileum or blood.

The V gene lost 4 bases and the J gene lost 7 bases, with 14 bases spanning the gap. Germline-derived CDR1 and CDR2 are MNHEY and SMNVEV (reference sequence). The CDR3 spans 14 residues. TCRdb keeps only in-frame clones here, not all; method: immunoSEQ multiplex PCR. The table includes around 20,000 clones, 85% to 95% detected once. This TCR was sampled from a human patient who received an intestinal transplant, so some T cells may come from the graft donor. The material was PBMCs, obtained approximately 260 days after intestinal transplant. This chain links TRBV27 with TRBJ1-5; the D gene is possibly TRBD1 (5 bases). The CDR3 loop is CASSSRGENQPQHF. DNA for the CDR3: TGTGCCAGCAGTTCACGGGGGGAAAACCAGCCCCAGCATTTT.